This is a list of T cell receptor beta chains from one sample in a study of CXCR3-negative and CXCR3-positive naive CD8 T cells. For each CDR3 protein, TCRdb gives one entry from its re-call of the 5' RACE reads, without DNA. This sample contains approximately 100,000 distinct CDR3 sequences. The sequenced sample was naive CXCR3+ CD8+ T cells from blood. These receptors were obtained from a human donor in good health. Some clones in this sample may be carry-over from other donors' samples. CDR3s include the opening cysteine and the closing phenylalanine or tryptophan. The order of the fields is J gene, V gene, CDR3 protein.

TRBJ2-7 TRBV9 CASSGGSYEQYF
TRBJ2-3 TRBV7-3 CASSLIMGVLNTQYF
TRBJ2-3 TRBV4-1 CASSRYEGELPDTQYF
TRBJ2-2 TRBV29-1 CSVEDGGSNTGELFF
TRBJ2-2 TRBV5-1 CASTVTGELFF
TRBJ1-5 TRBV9 CASSVAPTRQPQHF
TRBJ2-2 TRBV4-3 CASSQERGRGDTGELFF
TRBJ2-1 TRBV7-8 CASSSRLAYEQFF
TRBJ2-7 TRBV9 CASSAQLAGGLDEQYF
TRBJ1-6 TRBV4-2 CASSHWTVTYNSPLHF
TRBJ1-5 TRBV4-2 CASSQEKESFGNQPQHF
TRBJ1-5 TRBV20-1 CSARVVAVSNQPQHF
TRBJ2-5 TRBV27 CASSYQGAETQYF
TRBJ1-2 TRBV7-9 CASSLADPTGYYGYTF
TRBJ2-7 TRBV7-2 CASSVNNIYEQYF
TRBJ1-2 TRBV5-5 CASTYLGVGSYGYTF
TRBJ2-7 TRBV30 CAWTPPTGSYEQYF
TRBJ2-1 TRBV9 CASSVALDSNNEQFF
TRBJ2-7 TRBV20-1 CSARGQGIYEQYF
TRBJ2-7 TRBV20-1 CSALDGREQYF
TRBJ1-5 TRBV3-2 CASSQALRGQPQHF
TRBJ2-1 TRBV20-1 CSASSRTSSYNEQFF
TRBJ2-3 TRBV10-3 CAISESTSSLEDTQYF